This entry lists 22 T cell receptor beta chains sequenced from one sample in a study of response to subunit inactivated influenza vaccine. In TCRdb, the RT-PCR reads were re-called with MiXCR into one record per CDR3 protein. The sample holds more than 450,000 distinct CDR3 sequences, roughly 8.2% seen once. Specimen: PBMCs from blood, collected around 25 months after vaccination. The origin of the receptors is a man aged 45-69 years who received an inactivated influenza vaccine.

In this sample, this clonotype turned up many times. The chain combines TRBV11-2 with TRBJ2-1; 12 bases align to TRBD2. The length of the CDR3 is 15 residues. Per germline, CDR1 SGHAT and CDR2 FQNNGV. V lost 3 bases, J lost 7 bases, and 4 bases stayed unmatched. Written as DNA, the CDR3 is TGTGCCAGCAGCTTGAGACTAGCGGGAGAAAATGAGCAGTTCTTC. This gives the protein CASSLRLAGENEQFF.

The CDR3 sequence is CASSPDGGPYEQYF. CDR3 coding DNA: TGTGCCAGCTCCCCCGACGGTGGCCCCTACGAGCAGTACTTC. The chain employs TRBV7-2 and TRBJ2-7, with no clear D. V lost 8 bases and J lost 2, with 16 bases in between. This CDR3 is built from 14 residues. The germline gives CDR1 SGHTA, CDR2 FQGNSA.

The genes are TRBV28 and TRBJ1-1; TRBD1 aligns across 9 bases. This CDR3 spans 19 amino acids. Per germline, CDR1 MDHEN and CDR2 SYDVKM. Trimming at V came to 4 bases and at J to 0 bases, leaving 15 bases not matched to a gene. Here the CDR3 reads CASSSVRSGTGNMNTEAFF. The CDR3 nucleotides are TGTGCCAGCAGTTCAGTTCGTTCCGGGACAGGGAACATGAACACTGAAGCTTTCTTT.

The rearrangement links TRBV5-1 to TRBJ2-1; 16 bases map to TRBD2. Trimming at V came to 5 bases and at J to 10 bases, leaving 6 bases not matched to a gene. The CDR3 runs 15 residues. The V gene's germline CDR1 is SGHRS and CDR2 YFSETQ. The CDR3 is CASSTGTSGGEEQFF. CDR3 sequence (DNA): TGCGCCAGCAGTACCGGGACTAGCGGGGGGGAAGAGCAGTTCTTC.

This clonotype was picked up a small number of times. The chain employs TRBV12-3 or TRBV12-4 and TRBJ1-6; 9 bases line up with TRBD1. The ends lost 4 bases at V and 7 bases at J; junction bases unmatched: 5. This CDR3 contains 15 residues. The CDR3 DNA reads as TGTGCCAGCAGTTCCCGACAGGGGGGCAATTCACCCCTCCACTTT. Its translation is CASSSRQGGNSPLHF.

A few counts support this clonotype. This rearrangement joins TRBV6-2 or TRBV6-3 to TRBJ1-1; D is unclear. Per germline, CDR1 MNHEY and CDR2 SVGEGT. The V end lost 2 bases, the J end lost 1 base, and 8 bases lay between the germline ends. The CDR3 is 14 residues long. CDR3 sequence reads: CASSYAGTNTEAFF. For the CDR3, the DNA is TGTGCCAGCAGTTACGCCGGTACGAACACTGAAGCTTTCTTT.

This clonotype was picked up a small number of times. The CDR3 coding sequence is TGCGCCAGCAGCTGGGGGACAGGCTACACAGATACGCAGTATTTT. Residues: CASSWGTGYTDTQYF. J is TRBJ2-3 and V is TRBV5-1; 8 bases match TRBD1. The CDR3 runs 15 residues. Germline V gene sequence: CDR1 SGHRS, CDR2 YFSETQ. V lost 3 bases, J lost 2 bases, and 5 bases stayed unmatched.

The chain carries TRBV4-3 and TRBJ2-5; possible D gene TRBD1, 5 bases. Deletions cut 0 bases from V and 4 bases from J, with 9 bases between. The CDR3 is made up of 14 amino acids. Germline CDR1 LGHNA, CDR2 YSLEER. The CDR3 loop reads CASSQETETETQYF. The CDR3 DNA follows: TGCGCCAGCAGCCAAGAGACAGAAACAGAGACCCAGTACTTC.

This clonotype has more than one count but fewer than ten. The chain has TRBV24-1 and TRBJ2-1, with TRBD2 as a possible D gene (6 bases). V was clipped by 3 bases and J by 4 bases, with 21 bases between them. CDR3 length: 18 residues. Germline values: CDR1 KGHDR, CDR2 SFDVKD. CDR3 DNA sequence: TGTGCCACCAGTGATGGGCTCTGGGCGGGGATCCGATACAATGAGCAGTTCTTC. It translates to CATSDGLWAGIRYNEQFF.

Many counts were recorded for this clonotype. The V call is TRBV7-8, the J call TRBJ2-7; 10 bases map to TRBD2. Trimming took 5 bases from V and 6 from J; bases not matched to a gene: 13. Germline CDR1 is SGHVS and CDR2 is FQNEAQ. The CDR3 is 16 residues long. The CDR3 nucleotides are TGTGCCAGCAGCCAGCGGACTAGCGGTACTATGGGCGAGCAGTACTTC. Translation gives CASSQRTSGTMGEQYF.

The chain uses TRBV6-1 and TRBJ2-7; D is tentatively TRBD1 or TRBD2 (6 bases each). The germline V and J ends were trimmed by 6 bases and 3 bases, with 15 bases remaining between them. Germline CDR1 and CDR2: MNHNS and SASEGT. CDR3 length: 14 residues. DNA for the CDR3: TGTGCCAGCAGGGAGGGGGTAGGGGTCTACGAGCAGTACTTC. Translation gives CASREGVGVYEQYF.

V usage is TRBV4-3 and J usage is TRBJ2-5; 7 positions agree with TRBD2. Germline V lookup: CDR1 LGHNA, CDR2 YSLEER. V shed 0 bases, J shed 7 bases, and the junction held 11 bases outside the gene matches. The CDR3 totals 16 residues. The CDR3 here is CASSQDFVAGDVTQYF. CDR3 nucleotides: TGCGCCAGCAGCCAAGATTTTGTTGCGGGAGATGTGACCCAGTACTTC.

This clonotype was detected only once. This sequence joins TRBV6-1 and TRBJ2-5, with a weak D call TRBD1 (6 bases). V was cut by 8 bases and J by 3 bases, with 13 bases left in between. The CDR3 is 13 amino acids. Germline loops: CDR1 MNHNS, CDR2 SASEGT. Written as DNA, the CDR3 is TGTGCCAGCCAACGGTGGACAGAAGAGACCCAGTACTTC. Its translation is CASQRWTEETQYF.

With respect to this clonotype: It may be a read error: a sequence one base away is much more abundant. The chain has TRBV10-2 and TRBJ2-7; tentative D call: TRBD1 (6 bases). The length of the CDR3 is 13 residues. CDR1 and CDR2 from the germline V gene are WSHSY and SAAADI. CDR3 nucleotides: TGCGCCAACAGTCAGGGACAACCATACGAGCAGTACTTC. Translation gives CANSQGQPYEQYF.

V and J are TRBV20-1 and TRBJ1-5; possibly TRBD1 for D (6 bases). V lost 4 bases to trimming and J lost 5 bases, with 12 bases between them. The V gene's germline CDR1 is DFQATT and CDR2 SNEGSKA (reference sequence). CDR3 length equals 13 residues. The chain's CDR3 is CSANRASDQPQHF. CDR3 DNA: TGCAGTGCTAACAGGGCGTCCGATCAGCCCCAGCATTTT.

The rearrangement links TRBV28 to TRBJ1-6; D might be TRBD1 (6 bases). The CDR3 is 14 residues long. Germline lookup yields CDR1 MDHEN and CDR2 SYDVKM. V lost 4 bases and J lost 11, with 15 bases in between. The CDR3 spells CASSYGGAVTPLHF. The CDR3 DNA reads as TGTGCCAGCAGTTACGGGGGGGCAGTTACACCCCTCCACTTT. The entire variable domain, with the rest obtained from reference TRBV28 and TRBJ1-6, is as follows: DVKVTQSSRYLVKRTGEKVFLECVQDMDHENMFWYRQDPGLGLRLIYFSYDVKMKEKGDIPEGYSVSREKKERFSLILESASTNQTSMYLCASSYGGAVTPLHFGNGTRLTVT.

The gene calls are TRBV9 and TRBJ1-3, with D tentatively TRBD1 (6 bases). Per germline, CDR1 SGDLS and CDR2 YYNGEE. Trimming took off 7 bases at V and 0 bases at J, with 14 bases between the two ends. The CDR3 is made up of 15 amino acids. CDR3 in DNA: TGTGCCAGCTCTCGTGGGGACATCTCTGGAAACACCATATATTTT. As protein: CASSRGDISGNTIYF.

This clonotype showed up just a few times. The chain is built from TRBV7-2 and TRBJ2-3, with no clear D. The V end was cut by 4 bases, the J end by 2 bases, with 7 bases between. CDR1 is SGHTA and CDR2 is FQGNSA in the germline V gene. The CDR3 is made up of 13 amino acids. The CDR3 DNA is TGTGCCAGCAGCTCCCAAAACACAGATACGCAGTATTTT. Protein product: CASSSQNTDTQYF.

This clonotype has a count of ten or more. The chain recombines TRBV4-2 with TRBJ2-3, with 11 bases lining up with TRBD2. CDR3 size: 17 residues. J was trimmed by 4 bases and V by 1 base; bases with no gene match: 7. Germline lookup yields CDR1 LGHNA and CDR2 YNFKEQ. As DNA, the CDR3 is TGTGCCAGCAGCCAAGCGACTAGCGGGACTTTCCCAGATACGCAGTATTTT. It translates to CASSQATSGTFPDTQYF.

This clonotype showed up just a few times. The CDR3 DNA reads as TGTGCCAGCAGCTTCAGCGGGGTCAGCTCCTACGAGCAGTACTTC. It codes for CASSFSGVSSYEQYF. The J gene is TRBJ2-7, the V gene TRBV7-2; 7 bases fit TRBD2. CDR1 and CDR2 (germline): SGHTA, FQGNSA. CDR3 size: 15 residues. Trimming cost V 3 bases and J 0 bases; bases outside gene matches: 5.

This clonotype was observed at least ten times. CDR3 in amino acids: CASTKTGTGVSPLHF. The CDR3 nucleotides read TGTGCCAGCACCAAAACCGGGACAGGGGTTTCACCCCTCCACTTT. V and J are TRBV28 and TRBJ1-6, with 10 bases lining up with TRBD1. V was pared by 7 bases and J by 9 bases, with 9 bases of the junction left unmatched. This CDR3 comprises 15 residues. Germline CDR1 is MDHEN and CDR2 is SYDVKM.

This clonotype was seen repeatedly, ten times or more. This chain uses TRBV12-3 or TRBV12-4 with TRBJ2-1; D is uncertain. The CDR3 totals 16 residues. V gave up 3 bases and J gave up 6 bases, with 18 bases separating them. The CDR3 here is CASSLLGNTKSNEQFF. CDR3 in DNA: TGTGCCAGCAGTTTGCTTGGGAATACGAAGAGCAATGAGCAGTTCTTC.